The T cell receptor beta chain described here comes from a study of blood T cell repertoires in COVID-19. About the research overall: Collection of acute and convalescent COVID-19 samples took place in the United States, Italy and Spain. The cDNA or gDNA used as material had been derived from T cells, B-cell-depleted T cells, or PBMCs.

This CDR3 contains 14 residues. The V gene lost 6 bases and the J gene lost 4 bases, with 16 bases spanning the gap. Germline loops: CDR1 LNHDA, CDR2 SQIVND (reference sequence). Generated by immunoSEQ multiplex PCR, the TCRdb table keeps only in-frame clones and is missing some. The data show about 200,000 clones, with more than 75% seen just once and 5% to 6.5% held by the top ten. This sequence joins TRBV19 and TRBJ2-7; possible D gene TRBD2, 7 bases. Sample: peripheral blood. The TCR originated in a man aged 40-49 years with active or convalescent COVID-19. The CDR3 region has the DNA TGTGCCAGTAGCCCGGGGGGCGGGAGTTACGAGCAGTACTTC. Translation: CASSPGGGSYEQYF.